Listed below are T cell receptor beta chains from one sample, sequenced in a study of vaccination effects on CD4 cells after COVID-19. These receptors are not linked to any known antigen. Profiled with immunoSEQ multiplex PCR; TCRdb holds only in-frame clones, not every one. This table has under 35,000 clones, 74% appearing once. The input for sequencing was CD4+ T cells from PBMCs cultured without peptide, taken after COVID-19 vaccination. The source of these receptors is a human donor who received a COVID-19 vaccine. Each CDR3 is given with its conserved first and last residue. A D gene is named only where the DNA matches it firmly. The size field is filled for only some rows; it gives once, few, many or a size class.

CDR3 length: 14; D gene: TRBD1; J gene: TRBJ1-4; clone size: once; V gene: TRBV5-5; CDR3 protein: CASSKGQGREKLFF; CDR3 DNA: TGTGCCAGCAGCAAGGGACAGGGGAGGGAAAAACTGTTTTTT
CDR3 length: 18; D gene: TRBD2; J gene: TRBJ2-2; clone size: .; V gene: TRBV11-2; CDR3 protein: CASSPLVGLAGYTGELFF; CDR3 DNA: TGTGCCAGCAGCCCTCTCGTGGGACTAGCGGGCTACACCGGGGAGCTGTTTTTT
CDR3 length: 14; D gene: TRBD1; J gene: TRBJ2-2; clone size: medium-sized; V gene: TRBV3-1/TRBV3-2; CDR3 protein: CASSPQGAGGELFF; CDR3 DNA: TGTGCCAGCAGCCCTCAGGGGGCCGGCGGGGAGCTGTTTTTT
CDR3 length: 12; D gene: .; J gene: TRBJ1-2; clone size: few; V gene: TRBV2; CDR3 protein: CASSGLGEGYTF; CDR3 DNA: TGTGCCAGCAGTGGACTCGGGGAAGGCTACACCTTC
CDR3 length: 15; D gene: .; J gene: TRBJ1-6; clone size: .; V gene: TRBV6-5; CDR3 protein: CASSSPRTVNSPLHF; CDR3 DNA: TGTGCCAGCAGTTCCCCACGGACAGTTAATTCACCCCTCCACTTT
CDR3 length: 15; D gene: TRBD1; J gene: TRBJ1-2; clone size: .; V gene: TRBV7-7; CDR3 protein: CASSLARDRIYGYTF; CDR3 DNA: TGTGCTAGCAGCTTAGCCCGGGACAGAATCTATGGCTACACCTTC
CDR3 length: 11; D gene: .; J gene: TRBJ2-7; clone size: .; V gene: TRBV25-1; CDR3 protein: CASSPMYEQYF; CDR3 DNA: TGTGCCAGCAGTCCAATGTACGAGCAGTACTTC
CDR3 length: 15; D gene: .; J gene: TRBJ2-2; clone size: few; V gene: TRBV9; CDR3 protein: CASSVRSLNTGELFF; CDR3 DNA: TGTGCCAGCAGCGTGCGATCATTGAACACCGGGGAGCTGTTTTTT
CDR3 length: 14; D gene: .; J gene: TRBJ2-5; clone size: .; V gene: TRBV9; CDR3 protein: CASSVAETMETQYF; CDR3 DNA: TGTGCCAGCAGCGTAGCTGAGACGATGGAGACCCAGTACTTC
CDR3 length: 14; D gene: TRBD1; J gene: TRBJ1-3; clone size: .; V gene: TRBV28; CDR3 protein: CASSSPGQGNTIYF; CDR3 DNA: TGTGCCAGCAGTTCCCCGGGACAGGGAAACACCATATATTTT
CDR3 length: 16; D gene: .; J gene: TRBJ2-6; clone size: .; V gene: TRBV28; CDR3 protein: CASSFWQGSGANVLTF; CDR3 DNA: TGTGCCAGCAGTTTTTGGCAGGGCTCTGGGGCCAACGTCCTGACTTTC
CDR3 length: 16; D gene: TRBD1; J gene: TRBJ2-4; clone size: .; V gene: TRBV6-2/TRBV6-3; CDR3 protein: CASSLTGGFAKNIQYF; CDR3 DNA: TGTGCCAGCAGCCTAACAGGGGGCTTCGCCAAAAACATTCAGTACTTC
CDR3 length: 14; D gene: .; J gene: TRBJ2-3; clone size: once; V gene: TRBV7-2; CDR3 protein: CASSLMRDTDTQYF; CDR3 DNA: TGTGCCAGCAGCTTAATGCGGGACACAGATACGCAGTATTTT
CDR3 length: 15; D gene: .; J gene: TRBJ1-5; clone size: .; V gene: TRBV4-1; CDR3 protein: CASSRQGRADQPQHF; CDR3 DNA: TGCGCCAGCAGTAGGCAGGGGCGCGCCGATCAGCCCCAGCATTTT
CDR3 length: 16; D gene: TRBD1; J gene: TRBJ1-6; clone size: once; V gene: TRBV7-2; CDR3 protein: CASSLAGTGFNSPLHF; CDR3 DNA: TGTGCCAGCAGCCTAGCCGGGACAGGGTTCAATTCACCCCTCCACTTT
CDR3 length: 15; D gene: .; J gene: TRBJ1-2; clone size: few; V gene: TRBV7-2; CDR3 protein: CASSLSVQENYGYTF; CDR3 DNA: TGTGCCAGCAGCTTAAGCGTCCAGGAGAACTATGGCTACACCTTC
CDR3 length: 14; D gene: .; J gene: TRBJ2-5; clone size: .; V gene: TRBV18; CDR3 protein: CASSPLWGSETQYF; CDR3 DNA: TGTGCCAGCTCACCACTCTGGGGTTCGGAGACCCAGTACTTC
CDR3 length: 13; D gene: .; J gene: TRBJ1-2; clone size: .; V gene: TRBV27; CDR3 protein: CASSLGTAYGYTF; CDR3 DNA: TGTGCCAGCAGTTTAGGGACGGCCTATGGCTACACCTTC
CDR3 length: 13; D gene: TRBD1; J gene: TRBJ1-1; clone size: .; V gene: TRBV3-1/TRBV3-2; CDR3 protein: CASSLGQGTEAFF; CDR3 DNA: TGTGCCAGCAGCCTGGGACAGGGGACCGAAGCTTTCTTT
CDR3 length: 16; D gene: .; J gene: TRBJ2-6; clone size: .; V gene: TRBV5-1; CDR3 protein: CASSGSPSSGANVLTF; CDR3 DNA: TGCGCCAGCAGCGGCAGTCCAAGCTCTGGGGCCAACGTCCTGACTTTC
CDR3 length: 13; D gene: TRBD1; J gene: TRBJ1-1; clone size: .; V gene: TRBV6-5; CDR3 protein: CASRTGVNTEAFF; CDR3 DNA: TGTGCCAGCAGGACAGGGGTCAACACTGAAGCTTTCTTT
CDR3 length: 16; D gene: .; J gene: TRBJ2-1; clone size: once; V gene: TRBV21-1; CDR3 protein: CASSNSGRDAYNEQFF; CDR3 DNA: TGTGCCAGCAGCAATAGCGGGAGAGACGCCTACAATGAGCAGTTCTTC
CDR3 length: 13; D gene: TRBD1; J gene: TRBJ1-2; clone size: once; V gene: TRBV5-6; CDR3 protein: CASSPGQIYGYTF; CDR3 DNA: TGTGCCAGCAGCCCGGGACAGATTTATGGCTACACCTTC
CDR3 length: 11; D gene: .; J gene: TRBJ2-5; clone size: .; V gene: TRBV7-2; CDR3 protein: CASSWRGTQYF; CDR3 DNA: TGTGCCAGCAGCTGGCGAGGGACCCAGTACTTC
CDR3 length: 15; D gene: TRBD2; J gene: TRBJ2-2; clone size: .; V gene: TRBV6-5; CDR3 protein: CASSTTSDGFRELFF; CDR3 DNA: TGTGCCAGCAGTACCACTAGCGATGGTTTTCGGGAGCTGTTTTTT
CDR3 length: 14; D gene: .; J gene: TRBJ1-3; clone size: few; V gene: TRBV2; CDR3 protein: CASSPDSAGNTIYF; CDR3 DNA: TGTGCCAGCAGTCCCGACAGCGCTGGAAACACCATATATTTT
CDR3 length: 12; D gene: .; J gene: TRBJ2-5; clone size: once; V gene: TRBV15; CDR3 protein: CATSRDPGTQYF; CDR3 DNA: TGTGCCACCAGCAGAGATCCGGGGACCCAGTACTTC